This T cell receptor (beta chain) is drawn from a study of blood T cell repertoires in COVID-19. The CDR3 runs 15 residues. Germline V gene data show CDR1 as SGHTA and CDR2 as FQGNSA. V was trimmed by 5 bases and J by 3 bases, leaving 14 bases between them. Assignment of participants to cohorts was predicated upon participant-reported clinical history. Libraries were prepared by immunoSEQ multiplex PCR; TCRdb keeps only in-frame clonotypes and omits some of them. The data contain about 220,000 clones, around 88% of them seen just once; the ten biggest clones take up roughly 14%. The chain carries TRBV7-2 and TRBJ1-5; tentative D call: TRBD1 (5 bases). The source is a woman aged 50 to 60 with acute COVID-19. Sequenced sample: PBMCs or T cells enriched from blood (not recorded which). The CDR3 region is CASSPGGGYNQPQHF. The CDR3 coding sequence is TGTGCCAGCAGCCCCGGGGGGGGGTACAATCAGCCCCAGCATTTT. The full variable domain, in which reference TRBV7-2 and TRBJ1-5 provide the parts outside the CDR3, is GAGVSQSPSNKVTEKGKDVELRCDPISGHTALYWYRQSLGQGLEFLIYFQGNSAPDKSGLPSDRFSAERTGGSVSTLTIQRTQQEDSAVYLCASSPGGGYNQPQHFGDGTRLSIL.